This T cell receptor (beta chain) was sequenced during a study of T-cell reconstitution after alpha-beta-depleted transplantation in children. Findings and limits, study-wide: T-cell counts and diversity were attributed mostly to newly produced T cells one year after transplant. High day-60 TCRbeta diversity in some patients came from surviving recipient T cells and thymic progenitors. Alpha-beta T cells about two months after transplant reportedly derived from several hundred expanded graft clones.

Preparation of the TCRbeta library used unique molecular identifiers. One entry per CDR3 protein, called by TCRdb with MiXCR from the PCR reads. This sample has roughly 490,000 distinct CDR3 sequences, with around 10% found just once. The germline V gene has CDR1 KGHDR and CDR2 SFDVKD. The CDR3 runs to 15 residues. The V gene end was trimmed by 5 bases and the J gene end by 6 bases; junction bases not matched to a gene: 6. Details on this clonotype: The antigen is undetermined.

The rearrangement joins TRBV24-1 to TRBJ2-2, with 9 bases matching TRBD1. Sequences were derived from PBMCs, mostly from graft donor cells, sampled 180 days after TCRalphabeta/CD19-depleted stem cell transplant. The clonotype was recovered from a female patient between 2 and 15 years old who had a stem cell transplant for aplastic anemia, so the T cells may come from the graft donor. In nucleotides, the CDR3 is TGTGCCACCAGTGGGGGACAGGGAAGGGCCGGGGAGCTGTTTTTT. This translates into CATSGGQGRAGELFF.